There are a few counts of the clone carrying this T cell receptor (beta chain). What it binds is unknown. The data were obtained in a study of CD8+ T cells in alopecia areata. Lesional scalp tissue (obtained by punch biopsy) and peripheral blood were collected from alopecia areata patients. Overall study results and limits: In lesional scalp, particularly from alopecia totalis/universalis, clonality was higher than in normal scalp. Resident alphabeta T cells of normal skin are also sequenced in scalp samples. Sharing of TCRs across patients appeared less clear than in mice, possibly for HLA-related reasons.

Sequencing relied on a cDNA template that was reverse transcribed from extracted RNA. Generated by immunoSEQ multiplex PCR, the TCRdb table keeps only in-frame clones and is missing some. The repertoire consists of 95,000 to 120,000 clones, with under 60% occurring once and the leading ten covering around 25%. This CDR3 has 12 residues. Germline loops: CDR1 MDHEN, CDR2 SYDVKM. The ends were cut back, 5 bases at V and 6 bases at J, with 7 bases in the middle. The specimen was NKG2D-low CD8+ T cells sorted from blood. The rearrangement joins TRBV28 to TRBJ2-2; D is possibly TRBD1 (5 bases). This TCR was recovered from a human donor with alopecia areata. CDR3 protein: CASSQGSGELFF. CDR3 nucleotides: TGTGCCAGCAGTCAGGGTTCCGGGGAGCTGTTTTTT.